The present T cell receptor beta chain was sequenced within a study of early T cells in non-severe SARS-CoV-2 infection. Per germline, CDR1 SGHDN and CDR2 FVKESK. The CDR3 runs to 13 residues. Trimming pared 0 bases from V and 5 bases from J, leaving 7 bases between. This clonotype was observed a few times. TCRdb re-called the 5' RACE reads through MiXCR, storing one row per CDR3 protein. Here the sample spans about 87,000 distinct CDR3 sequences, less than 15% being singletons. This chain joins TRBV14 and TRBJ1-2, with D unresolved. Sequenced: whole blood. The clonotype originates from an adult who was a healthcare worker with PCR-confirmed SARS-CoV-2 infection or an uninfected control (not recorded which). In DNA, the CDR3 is TGTGCCAGCAGCCAAGAAGTGGGATATGGCTACACCTTC. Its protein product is CASSQEVGYGYTF.